These 2 T cell receptor beta chains were all obtained from the same sample, sequenced in a study of T cell responses to AZD1222 COVID-19 vaccine. Repertoires were generated with immunoSEQ multiplex PCR, while TCRdb's copy carries only in-frame clones and drops some. The sample has 140,000 to 150,000 clones, 80% to 90% seen once. This material consisted of peripheral blood, taken on day 0 of AZD1222 vaccination. These receptors all come from an adult in good health.

The chain couples TRBV28 to TRBJ1-2; D may be TRBD1 (5 bases). This CDR3 has 12 residues. CDR1 is MDHEN and CDR2 is SYDVKM in the germline V gene. The germline V and J ends were trimmed by 4 bases and 4 bases, with 7 bases remaining between them. CDR3 nucleotide sequence: TGTGCCAGCAGTTCTGACAGCTATGGCTACACCTTC. It encodes CASSSDSYGYTF.

J is TRBJ1-1 and V is TRBV2; a possible D gene is TRBD1 (5 bases). The germline gives CDR1 SNHLY, CDR2 FYNNEI. The CDR3 has 14 amino acids. Deletions cut 6 bases from V and 1 base from J, with 12 bases between. The CDR3 DNA is TGTGCCAGCAGCGAGACTGGGGGGAACACTGAAGCTTTCTTT. It codes for CASSETGGNTEAFF.